This TCR beta chain is from a study of blood T cell repertoires in COVID-19. V lost 3 bases to trimming and J lost 5 bases, with 3 bases between them. This CDR3 contains 11 residues. Germline assignment: CDR1 SNHLY and CDR2 FYNNEI. Data came from immunoSEQ multiplex PCR; TCRdb stores just in-frame clones and leaves some out. This sample has approximately 250,000 clones, with roughly 80% found just once. What was sequenced was PBMCs or T cells enriched from blood (not recorded which). The origin of this receptor is a man aged 25-45 years with acute COVID-19. The J gene is TRBJ2-3, the V gene TRBV2, with D unresolved. In DNA form, the CDR3 reads TGTGCCAGCAGTGACCAAGATACGCAGTATTTT. It yields the protein CASSDQDTQYF.